These T cell receptor beta chains were read from a single sample in a study of shared clonotypes between healthy human individuals. TCRdb's table, derived via immunoSEQ multiplex PCR, lists solely in-frame clones and lacks some. This table has roughly 2,000,000 clones, about 95% appearing once. The sequenced sample was naive CD8+ T cells sorted from blood. Receptor source: a man younger than 35 in good health. Each CDR3 is given with its conserved first and last residue. Each record gives: V gene, clone size, D gene, J gene, CDR3 protein, CDR3 DNA. A D gene is named only where the DNA matches it firmly. Rows may omit the clone size; those that give it use once, few, many or a size class.

>TRBV10-2|NA|NA|TRBJ2-1
CASRWGNEQFF
TGCGCCAGCAGGTGGGGGAATGAGCAGTTCTTC
>TRBV19|few|NA|TRBJ1-4
CASNGPGEKLFF
TGTGCCAGTAACGGGCCGGGAGAAAAACTGTTTTTT
>TRBV30|NA|TRBD2|TRBJ2-7
CAWEPGLGGRPSYEQYF
TGTGCCTGGGAACCGGGACTAGGGGGGCGTCCCTCCTACGAGCAGTACTTC
>TRBV27|NA|TRBD2|TRBJ2-2
CASSYAGGNTGELFF
TGTGCCAGCAGTTACGCGGGGGGGAACACCGGGGAGCTGTTTTTT
>TRBV5-4|once|NA|TRBJ2-5
CASSFSVAGTETQYF
TGTGCCAGCAGCTTTTCGGTTGCAGGGACCGAGACCCAGTACTTC
>TRBV5-4|NA|TRBD1|TRBJ2-7
CASSLEGAPTYEQYF
TGTGCCAGCAGCTTGGAGGGGGCCCCAACCTACGAGCAGTACTTC
>TRBV11-2|NA|NA|TRBJ2-7
CASSFDDEQYF
TGTGCCAGCAGCTTCGATGACGAGCAGTACTTC
>TRBV29-1|NA|NA|TRBJ2-5
CSVYIQETQYF
TGCAGCGTATACATCCAAGAGACCCAGTACTTC
>TRBV2|NA|TRBD2|TRBJ2-3
CASSVGGGGPDTQYF
TGTGCCAGCAGTGTGGGCGGGGGAGGTCCAGATACGCAGTATTTT
>TRBV30|NA|TRBD1|TRBJ2-5
CAWSVGTAQETQYF
TGTGCCTGGAGTGTTGGGACAGCCCAAGAGACCCAGTACTTC
>TRBV4-3|NA|TRBD1|TRBJ2-7
CASSHDRDSSYEQYF
TGCGCCAGCAGCCATGACAGGGACAGCTCCTACGAGCAGTACTTC
>TRBV6-5|NA|NA|TRBJ2-5
CASSHLPGQEETQYF
TGTGCCAGCAGCCACCTCCCGGGGCAGGAGGAGACCCAGTACTTC
>TRBV25-1|once|TRBD1|TRBJ2-7
CASSSRTGNEQYF
TGTGCCAGCAGCAGTCGGACAGGGAACGAGCAGTACTTC
>TRBV14|NA|TRBD2|TRBJ2-3
CASSYGLAGDTQYF
TGTGCCAGCAGCTACGGACTAGCGGGAGATACGCAGTATTTT
>TRBV5-1|NA|NA|TRBJ2-4
CASSLGLAGSPDGNIQYF
TGCGCCAGCTCCCTCGGCCTAGCCGGTTCGCCTGATGGAAACATTCAGTACTTC
>TRBV9|NA|NA|TRBJ1-2
CASSVDGGWDAYGYTF
TGTGCCAGCAGCGTAGACGGGGGGTGGGACGCCTATGGCTACACCTTC
>TRBV5-1|NA|TRBD1|TRBJ1-2
CASSLEGAIGYTF
TGCGCCAGCAGCTTGGAGGGGGCGATTGGCTACACCTTC
>TRBV6-5|NA|TRBD1|TRBJ2-1
CASSYSGQSDEQFF
TGTGCCAGCAGTTACTCGGGACAGTCGGATGAGCAGTTCTTC
>TRBV4-2|NA|NA|TRBJ1-5
CASHPGEGLQPQHF
TGTGCCAGCCACCCAGGGGAAGGTCTTCAGCCCCAGCATTTT
>TRBV6-6|NA|NA|TRBJ2-7
CASSYSGSSYEQYF
TGTGCCAGCAGTTACTCGGGAAGCTCCTACGAGCAGTACTTC
>TRBV27|NA|TRBD1|TRBJ1-6
CASQLGGGSPLHF
TGTGCCAGCCAACTAGGGGGCGGATCACCCCTCCACTTT
>TRBV5-6|NA|NA|TRBJ2-3
CASTYGGTDTQYF
TGTGCCAGCACCTATGGGGGCACAGATACGCAGTATTTT
>TRBV27|NA|TRBD1|TRBJ2-1
CASSPGTGWNEQFF
TGTGCCAGCAGTCCCGGGACAGGGTGGAATGAGCAGTTCTTC
>TRBV23-1|NA|NA|TRBJ1-6
CASSQRASKYNSPLHF
TGCGCCAGCAGTCAACGCGCCAGCAAGTATAATTCACCCCTCCACTTT
>TRBV29-1|NA|NA|TRBJ1-2
CSVEDRFASGGAYGYTF
TGCAGCGTTGAAGATCGGTTTGCGAGCGGGGGAGCCTATGGCTACACCTTC
>TRBV9|NA|NA|TRBJ2-3
CASSVEGTLTDTQYF
TGTGCCAGCAGCGTAGAAGGGACGCTCACAGATACGCAGTATTTT
>TRBV4-1|NA|NA|TRBJ2-7
CASSPPRIYEQYF
TGCGCCAGCAGCCCCCCACGCATCTACGAGCAGTACTTC
>TRBV7-6|NA|NA|TRBJ2-5
CASSRGALGEETQYF
TGTGCCAGCAGCCGGGGGGCCCTAGGAGAGGAGACCCAGTACTTC
>TRBV27|NA|TRBD1|TRBJ1-1
CASSPDRGYLNTEAFF
TGTGCCAGCAGTCCCGACAGGGGATATCTGAACACTGAAGCTTTCTTT
>TRBV19|NA|NA|TRBJ2-1
CASSILGDEQFF
TGTGCCAGTAGTATACTAGGAGATGAGCAGTTCTTC
>TRBV28|NA|TRBD2|TRBJ2-3
CASSSPALAGGGDTQYF
TGTGCCAGCAGTTCCCCAGCCCTAGCGGGGGGTGGAGATACGCAGTATTTT
>TRBV27|NA|NA|TRBJ2-7
CASSLLARDHEQYF
TGTGCCAGCAGTTTATTGGCTAGAGACCACGAGCAGTACTTC
>TRBV28|NA|TRBD2|TRBJ2-7
CASRLAGASYEQYF
TGTGCCAGCAGGCTAGCGGGGGCTTCGTACGAGCAGTACTTC
>TRBV11-2|NA|TRBD2|TRBJ2-7
CASSLEGSGKTYEQYF
TGTGCCAGCAGCTTAGAGGGTAGCGGGAAAACCTACGAGCAGTACTTC
>TRBV27|NA|TRBD2|TRBJ2-7
CATKERGIAYEQYF
TGTGCCACCAAAGAGCGGGGGATCGCCTACGAGCAGTACTTC
>TRBV19|NA|NA|TRBJ2-1
CASSWGEPNEQFF
TGTGCCAGTAGTTGGGGGGAGCCCAATGAGCAGTTCTTC
>TRBV29-1|NA|NA|TRBJ2-1
CSVGGRAHEQFF
TGCAGCGTTGGAGGCAGGGCACATGAGCAGTTCTTC
>TRBV10-2|few|NA|TRBJ2-7
CASSESSPYEQYF
TGCGCCAGCAGTGAGTCCAGCCCCTACGAGCAGTACTTC
>TRBV5-1|NA|NA|TRBJ1-1
CASSLDSRLGAEAFF
TGCGCCAGCAGCTTAGACAGCCGACTTGGAGCTGAAGCTTTCTTT
>TRBV5-8|NA|TRBD2|TRBJ2-7
CASSLEGTSDGYEQYF
TGTGCCAGCAGCTTGGAGGGGACTAGCGATGGTTACGAGCAGTACTTC
>TRBV5-5|NA|NA|TRBJ1-2
CASSSGQVYGYTF
TGTGCCAGCAGCTCGGGACAAGTCTATGGCTACACCTTC